Included here is one T cell receptor beta chain sequence, with context. What it recognizes is unknown. Assay: immunoSEQ multiplex PCR; the TCRdb copy retains only in-frame clones and omits some. The repertoire consists of 130,000 to 150,000 clones, with more than 70% occurring once and the leading ten covering about 15%. The data derive from a study of T cell responses to AZD1222 COVID-19 vaccine. Study outcomes and limitations: Among spike-specific TCRs, nearly half reportedly target unmutated variant regions. Only 5 to 7 individuals given AZD1222 were seropositive at baseline.

The CDR3 has 13 amino acids. Germline V lookup: CDR1 MNHEY, CDR2 SVGAGI. The V gene lost 2 bases and the J gene lost 8 bases, with 10 bases spanning the gap. The sample here was peripheral blood, taken on day 0 of AZD1222 vaccination. The V and J genes are TRBV6-5 and TRBJ1-3, with unresolved D. The TCR sequence derives from an adult in good health. The DNA of the CDR3 is TGTGCCAGCAGTTACGACGCTAGAGACACCATATATTTT. This translates into CASSYDARDTIYF.